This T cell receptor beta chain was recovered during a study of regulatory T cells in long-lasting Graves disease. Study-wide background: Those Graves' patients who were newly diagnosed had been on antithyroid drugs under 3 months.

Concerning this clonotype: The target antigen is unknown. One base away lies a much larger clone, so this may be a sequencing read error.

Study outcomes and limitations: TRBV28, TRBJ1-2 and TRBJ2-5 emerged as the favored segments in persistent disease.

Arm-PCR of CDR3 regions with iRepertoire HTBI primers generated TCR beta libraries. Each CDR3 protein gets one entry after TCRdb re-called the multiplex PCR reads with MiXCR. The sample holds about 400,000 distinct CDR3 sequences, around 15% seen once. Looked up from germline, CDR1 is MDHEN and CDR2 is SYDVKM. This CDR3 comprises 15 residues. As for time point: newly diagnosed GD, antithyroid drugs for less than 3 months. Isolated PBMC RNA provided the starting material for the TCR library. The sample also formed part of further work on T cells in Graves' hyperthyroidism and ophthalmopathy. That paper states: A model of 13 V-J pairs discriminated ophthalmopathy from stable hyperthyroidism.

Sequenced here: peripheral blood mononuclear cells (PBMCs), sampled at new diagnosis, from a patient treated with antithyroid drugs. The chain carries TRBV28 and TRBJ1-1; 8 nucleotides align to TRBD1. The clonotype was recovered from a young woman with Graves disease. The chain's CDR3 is CASSPADRAYTEALF. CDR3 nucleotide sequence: TGTGCCAGCAGTCCAGCGGACAGGGCCTACACTGAAGCTCTCTTT.